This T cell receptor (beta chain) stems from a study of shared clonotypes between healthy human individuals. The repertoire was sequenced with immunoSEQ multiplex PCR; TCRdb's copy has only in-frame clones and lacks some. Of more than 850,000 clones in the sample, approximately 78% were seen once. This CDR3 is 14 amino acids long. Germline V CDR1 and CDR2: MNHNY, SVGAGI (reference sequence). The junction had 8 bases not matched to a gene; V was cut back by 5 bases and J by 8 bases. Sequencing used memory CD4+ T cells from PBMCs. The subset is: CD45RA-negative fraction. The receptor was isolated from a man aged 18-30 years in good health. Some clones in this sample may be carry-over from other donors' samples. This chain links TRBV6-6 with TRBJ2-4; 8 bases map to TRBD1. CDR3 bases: TGTGCCAGCAGTCCCGGGACAGGAGGCGACATTCAGTACTTC. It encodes CASSPGTGGDIQYF.